The source of this T cell receptor beta chain is a study of cytomegalovirus exposure and HLA in healthy donors. General study findings and limits: The study recorded 160 or so TCR beta chains that were cytomegalovirus-associated. In vitro data verified a few CMV-associated chains as specific for CMV antigens.

With respect to this clone: The target antigen is unknown.

Primers for the PCR totalled 60 Vbeta and 13 Jbeta. This table comes from immunoSEQ multiplex PCR, and its TCRdb copy is limited to in-frame clones, with some not included. The data show about 160,000 clones, less than 85% seen once. The CDR3 has 15 amino acids. Germline values: CDR1 SEHNR, CDR2 FQNEAQ (reference sequence). Trimming took 6 bases from V and 4 from J, leaving 16 bases between them. Sampled while nominally healthy, donors likely had unrecorded immune exposures. The clonotype comes from a man aged 40-49 years in good health and CMV-seronegative. The material sequenced was PBMCs. The J gene is TRBJ1-5, the V gene TRBV7-9; D may be TRBD1 (6 bases). The CDR3 sequence is CASSKQGDRNQPQHF. CDR3 DNA: TGTGCCAGCAGTAAACAGGGCGACAGGAATCAGCCCCAGCATTTT.